The following is a T cell receptor (beta chain) sequence with its context. Its antigen is unknown. No much larger clone is present one base from it, and per-base qualities are unavailable. TCRbeta CDR3 regions were amplified from genomic DNA by means of the immunoSEQ Assay, a bias-controlled multiplex PCR. On the study's bioinformatics: Nucleated cell counts per sample were estimated from amplification of reference gene primers within the assay. To quantify the absolute abundance of each unique TCRbeta CDR3 rearrangement, sequence reads were collapsed and filtered. For each sample, productive Simpson clonality was calculated by taking the square root of Simpson's diversity index across productive rearrangements. TCRdb obtained this table from immuneACCESS and retained in-frame rearrangements with V and J assigned. These tables miss some clones; where compared with another copy, unresolved V genes account for less than half of the shortfall, and the remainder is unexplained. The V and J calls and the clone size are those of that table, but D and trimming were determined from the DNA. Within this sample are some 140,000 clones, with about 89% of them counted one time only. The ten largest clones capture less than 0.6% of the sample.

These data come from a study of blood T cell repertoires in COVID-19 (dated by TCRdb to the early 2020s). For context, the study as a whole: Collaborator samples came from the United States, Italy and Spain and covered acute and convalescent phases of COVID-19. The prospective study material was composed of cDNA or gDNA derived from T cells, B-cell-depleted T cells, or PBMCs. Deeply sampled blood TCRbeta repertoires from subjects exposed to, actively infected with, or recovered from COVID-19 were included in the dataset. The repertoires were released in a freely available public database meant as a resource for research on the immune response to SARS-CoV-2. Samples came from the ongoing ImmuneRACE study (first 160 participants) plus 1,254 subjects from 6 global collaborators. Nearly every sample came with metadata listing a de-identified subject ID, COVID-19 status, age in years and sex. Where HLA class I and class II types were available, the types were taken from metadata supplied by the sample provider, not from assay-based typing.

The CDR3 holds 12 amino acids from the cysteine to the phenylalanine. CDR3 DNA only is kept here, 36 bases in frame from base 1. Trimming costs V 5 bases and J 4 bases, and their ends lie 8 bases apart. CDR1 MNHNS and CDR2 SASEGT are derived from the germline V gene. Summary of the overall study and its limitations: How much clinical and demographic metadata was included differed by source and by participant, and the metadata was provided uncurated.

Whole blood was collected in K2EDTA tubes by collaborating institutions according to the institutions' own protocols. For TCRbeta analysis, collaborator samples were shipped as frozen whole blood, as isolated PBMCs, or as DNA extracted from either sample type. The rearranged segments are TRBV6-1 and TRBJ1-2, with an unclear D gene assignment. Sample: peripheral blood. The TCR was taken from a man over 45 with acute or convalescent COVID-19. DNA sequence: TGTGCCAGCAGTTGGGCAGCCTATGGCTACACCTTC. Its translation reads: CASSWAAYGYTF.